These T cell receptor beta chains were read from a single sample in a study of cytomegalovirus exposure and HLA in healthy donors. Clones were sequenced by immunoSEQ multiplex PCR, and TCRdb holds only the in-frame ones, with some missing. The data contain over 110,000 clones, roughly 73% of them singletons. The sample taken for sequencing was PBMCs. The receptors stem from a woman between 35 and 50 years old in good health and CMV-seronegative. Each CDR3 is given with its conserved first and last residue. A D gene is named only where the DNA matches it firmly. Size tells how often a clone was seen (once, few, many) or the class of an expanded clone, and some rows leave it out.

v_gene	len	abundance	d_gene	j_gene	CDR3aa	CDR3nt
TRBV6-6	13	-	TRBD1	TRBJ1-2	CASSTQGDYGYTF	TGTGCCAGCAGTACACAGGGGGACTATGGCTACACCTTC
TRBV4-1	15	few	TRBD1	TRBJ2-7	CASSQGDRSSYEQYF	TGCGCCAGCAGCCAAGGGGACAGGAGCTCCTACGAGCAGTACTTC
TRBV5-5	14	-	-	TRBJ2-7	CASSLLASSYEQYF	TGTGCCAGCAGCTTGTTAGCCAGTTCCTACGAGCAGTACTTC
TRBV29-1	13	-	-	TRBJ2-1	CSVAGLNYNEQFF	TGCAGCGTTGCAGGACTTAACTACAATGAGCAGTTCTTC
TRBV2	13	few	-	TRBJ1-4	CASSDDSNEKLFF	TGTGCCAGCAGTGATGACAGTAATGAAAAACTGTTTTTT
TRBV11-2	13	-	-	TRBJ1-1	CASSLGQNAEAFF	TGTGCCAGCAGCTTAGGACAGAACGCTGAAGCTTTCTTT
TRBV5-1	14	-	TRBD1	TRBJ1-1	CASSLTGANTEAFF	TGCGCCAGCAGCTTAACAGGGGCAAACACTGAAGCTTTCTTT
TRBV2	16	-	-	TRBJ1-3	CASSALRGAAGNTIYF	TGTGCCAGCAGTGCACTCCGGGGTGCAGCAGGAAACACCATATATTTT
TRBV4-3	15	-	-	TRBJ1-6	CASSQGTGNNSPLHF	TGCGCCAGCAGCCAGGGAACAGGGAATAATTCACCCCTCCACTTT
TRBV7-9	13	-	TRBD1	TRBJ1-2	CASSRGQEARYTF	TGTGCCAGCAGCCGTGGACAGGAGGCCCGCTACACCTTC
TRBV14	16	-	TRBD1	TRBJ2-3	CASSGWTGKFTDTQYF	TGTGCCAGCAGCGGTTGGACAGGGAAGTTCACAGATACGCAGTATTTT
TRBV4-2	16	few	TRBD1	TRBJ1-6	CASSYETGSSRSPLHF	TGTGCCAGCAGCTACGAGACAGGGAGCTCACGCTCACCCCTCCACTTT
TRBV5-5	14	-	TRBD1	TRBJ1-1	CASSLEGARTEAFF	TGTGCCAGCAGCTTAGAGGGGGCGAGGACTGAAGCTTTCTTT
TRBV6-1	14	-	TRBD1	TRBJ2-2	CASRLQGYTGELFF	TGTGCCAGCCGTCTACAGGGGTACACCGGGGAGCTGTTTTTT
TRBV11-2	15	-	-	TRBJ1-6	CASSLRQADNSPLHF	TGTGCCAGCAGCCTTCGACAGGCAGATAATTCACCCCTCCACTTT
TRBV2	14	-	-	TRBJ1-5	CASSVEGPGQPQHF	TGTGCCAGCAGTGTGGAGGGTCCCGGTCAGCCCCAGCATTTT
TRBV6-4	15	few	-	TRBJ1-1	CASRGASGMNTEAFF	TGTGCCAGCAGGGGGGCATCGGGGATGAACACTGAAGCTTTCTTT
TRBV29-1	13	once	-	TRBJ1-5	CSVRETENQPQHF	TGCAGCGTCCGCGAGACAGAAAATCAGCCCCAGCATTTT
TRBV13	13	-	-	TRBJ1-6	CASSFQGYSPLHF	TGTGCCAGCAGCTTCCAGGGTTACTCACCCCTCCACTTT
TRBV4-3	15	-	-	TRBJ1-2	CASSQDTGSDFGYTF	TGCGCCAGCAGCCAAGACACGGGGTCAGATTTTGGCTACACCTTC
TRBV15	19	-	-	TRBJ2-6	CATSRDLRAARSGANVLTF	TGTGCCACCAGCAGAGATTTGCGGGCAGCCCGCTCTGGGGCCAACGTCCTGACTTTC
TRBV4-1	15	-	-	TRBJ2-7	CASSQEGGATLEQYF	TGCGCCAGCAGCCAAGAAGGGGGGGCTACGTTGGAGCAGTACTTC
TRBV27	13	-	-	TRBJ2-1	CASSLGLSNKQFF	TGTGCCAGCAGTTTAGGTCTGAGCAATAAGCAGTTCTTC
TRBV13	16	once	-	TRBJ2-3	CASSLVESLSTDTQYF	TGTGCCAGCAGCTTAGTCGAGTCCCTCAGCACAGATACGCAGTATTTT
TRBV7-2	14	-	-	TRBJ1-2	CASSLAVGDYGYTF	TGTGCCAGCAGCTTAGCAGTCGGGGACTATGGCTACACCTTC
TRBV21-1	11	-	-	TRBJ1-2	CASSKGQGRSF	TGTGCCAGCAGCAAAGGACAGGGACGAAGCTTC
TRBV14	15	-	-	TRBJ1-3	CASSQVAGLGINIYF	TGTGCCAGCAGCCAAGTGGCGGGGCTCGGGATAAACATATATTTT
TRBV23-1	17	-	-	TRBJ1-2	CASSQSIRDTTYYGYTF	TGCGCCAGCAGTCAATCCATCCGGGACACCACTTACTATGGCTACACCTTC
TRBV10-3	15	-	-	TRBJ2-2	CAIRPQQGLTGELFF	TGTGCCATCAGACCGCAACAGGGTCTAACCGGGGAGCTGTTTTTT
TRBV7-2	15	-	-	TRBJ2-1	CASSLDRLSGNEQFF	TGTGCCAGCAGCCTCGATCGACTGTCGGGAAATGAGCAGTTCTTC
TRBV27	14	-	TRBD1	TRBJ2-7	CASSSGTGFYEQYF	TGTGCCAGCAGTTCAGGGACAGGATTCTACGAGCAGTACTTC
TRBV5-1	14	-	-	TRBJ2-2	CASLDQPNTGELFF	TGCGCCAGCCTAGACCAGCCCAACACCGGGGAGCTGTTTTTT
TRBV11-2	14	once	-	TRBJ2-2	CASSVGQSTGELFF	TGTGCCAGCAGCGTGGGACAATCCACCGGGGAGCTGTTTTTT
TRBV6-6	14	-	TRBD1	TRBJ2-3	CASSRDRNTDTQYF	TGTGCCAGCAGCCGGGACAGGAACACAGATACGCAGTATTTT
TRBV5-6	17	-	-	TRBJ1-5	CASSSTTDSDYNQPQHF	TGTGCCAGCAGCTCAACTACCGACAGTGATTACAATCAGCCCCAGCATTTT
TRBV6-1	13	-	TRBD1	TRBJ2-3	CASSGQGPDTQYF	TGTGCCAGCAGTGGACAGGGACCAGATACGCAGTATTTT
TRBV7-9	15	few	TRBD1	TRBJ1-4	CASSSPQGADEKLFF	TGTGCCAGCAGCTCCCCCCAGGGGGCGGATGAAAAACTGTTTTTT
TRBV10-3	11	-	-	TRBJ1-1	CAIKGDTEAFF	TGTGCCATCAAGGGGGACACTGAAGCTTTCTTT
TRBV11-2	16	-	-	TRBJ1-2	CASSLASRGRGYGYTF	TGTGCCAGCAGCTTAGCCTCACGGGGCAGGGGATATGGCTACACCTTC
TRBV4-1	17	-	-	TRBJ1-1	CASSQDHPEGMNTEAFF	TGCGCCAGCAGCCAAGATCATCCGGAGGGGATGAACACTGAAGCTTTCTTT
TRBV19	14	-	TRBD2	TRBJ2-7	CASSAGGAGYEQYF	TGTGCCAGTAGCGCCGGGGGGGCCGGGTACGAGCAGTACTTC
TRBV2	13	-	TRBD1	TRBJ1-2	CASIDRGDYGYTF	TGTGCCAGTATTGACAGGGGGGACTATGGCTACACCTTC
TRBV7-9	16	-	-	TRBJ2-2	CASSLAPGSNTGELFF	TGTGCCAGCAGCTTAGCCCCGGGGTCGAACACCGGGGAGCTGTTTTTT
TRBV4-1	15	-	-	TRBJ2-3	CASSQVPGITDTQYF	TGCGCCAGCAGCCAAGTTCCGGGAATCACAGATACGCAGTATTTT
TRBV5-5	14	few	TRBD1	TRBJ2-1	CASTRGLPYNEQFF	TGTGCCAGCACCAGGGGGCTCCCCTACAATGAGCAGTTCTTC
TRBV7-9	17	-	-	TRBJ1-4	CASSPARDIGANEKLFF	TGTGCCAGCAGCCCGGCACGGGATATAGGTGCTAATGAAAAACTGTTTTTT
TRBV29-1	13	-	-	TRBJ1-5	CSVRTVENQPQHF	TGCAGCGTCAGGACAGTTGAAAATCAGCCCCAGCATTTT
TRBV11-2	14	-	-	TRBJ1-1	CASTGLGKYTEAFF	TGTGCCAGCACAGGTCTCGGGAAGTACACTGAAGCTTTCTTT
TRBV6-5	14	-	-	TRBJ1-6	CASKVDTFNSPLHF	TGTGCCAGCAAAGTGGACACCTTTAATTCACCCCTCCACTTT